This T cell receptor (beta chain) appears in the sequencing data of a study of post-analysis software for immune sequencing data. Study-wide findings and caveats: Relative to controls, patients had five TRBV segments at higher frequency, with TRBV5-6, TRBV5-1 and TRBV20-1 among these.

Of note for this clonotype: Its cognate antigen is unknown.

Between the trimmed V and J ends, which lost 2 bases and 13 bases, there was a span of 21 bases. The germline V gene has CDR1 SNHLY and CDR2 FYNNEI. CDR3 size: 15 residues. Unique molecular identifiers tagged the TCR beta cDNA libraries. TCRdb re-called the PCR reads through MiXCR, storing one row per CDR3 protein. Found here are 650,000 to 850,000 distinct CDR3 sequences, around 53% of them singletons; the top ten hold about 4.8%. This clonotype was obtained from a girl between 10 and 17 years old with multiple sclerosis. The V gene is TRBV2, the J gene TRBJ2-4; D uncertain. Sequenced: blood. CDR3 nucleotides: TGTGCCAGCAGTGAACCCTACCCCTCTGACCATGAGCAGTACTTC. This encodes CASSEPYPSDHEQYF.